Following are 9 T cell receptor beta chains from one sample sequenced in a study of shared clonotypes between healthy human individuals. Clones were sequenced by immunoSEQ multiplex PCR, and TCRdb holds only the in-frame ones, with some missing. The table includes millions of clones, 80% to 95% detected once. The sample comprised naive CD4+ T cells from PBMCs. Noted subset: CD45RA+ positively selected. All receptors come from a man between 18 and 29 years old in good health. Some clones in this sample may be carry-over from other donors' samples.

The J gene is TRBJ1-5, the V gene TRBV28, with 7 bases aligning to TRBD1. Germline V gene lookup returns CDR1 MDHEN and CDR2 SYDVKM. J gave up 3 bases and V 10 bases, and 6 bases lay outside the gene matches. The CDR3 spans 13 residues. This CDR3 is CATRGGNNQPQHF. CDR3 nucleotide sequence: TGTGCCACCAGGGGGGGGAACAATCAGCCCCAGCATTTT.

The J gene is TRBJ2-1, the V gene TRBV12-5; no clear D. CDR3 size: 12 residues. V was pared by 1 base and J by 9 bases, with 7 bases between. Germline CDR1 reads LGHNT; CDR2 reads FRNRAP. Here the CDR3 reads CASGLGPSEQFF. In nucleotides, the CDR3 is TGTGCTAGTGGTTTGGGGCCTTCTGAGCAGTTCTTC.

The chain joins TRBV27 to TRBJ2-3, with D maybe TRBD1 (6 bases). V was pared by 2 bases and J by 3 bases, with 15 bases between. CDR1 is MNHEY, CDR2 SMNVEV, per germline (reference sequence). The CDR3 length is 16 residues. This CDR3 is CASSLRQARGTDTQYF. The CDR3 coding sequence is TGTGCCAGCAGTTTAAGACAGGCCCGCGGTACAGATACGCAGTATTTT.

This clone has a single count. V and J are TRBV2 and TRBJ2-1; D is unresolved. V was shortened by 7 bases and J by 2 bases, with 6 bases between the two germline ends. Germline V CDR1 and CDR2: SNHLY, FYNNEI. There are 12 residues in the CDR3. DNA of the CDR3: TGTGCCAGCAATGTTCCCTACAATGAGCAGTTCTTC. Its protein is CASNVPYNEQFF.

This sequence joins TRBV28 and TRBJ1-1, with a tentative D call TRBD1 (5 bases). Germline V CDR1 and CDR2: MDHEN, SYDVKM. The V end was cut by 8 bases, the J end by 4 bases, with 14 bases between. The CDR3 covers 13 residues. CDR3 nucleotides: TGTGCCAGCCTGGGGCCGATGGCCACTGAAGCTTTCTTT. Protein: CASLGPMATEAFF.

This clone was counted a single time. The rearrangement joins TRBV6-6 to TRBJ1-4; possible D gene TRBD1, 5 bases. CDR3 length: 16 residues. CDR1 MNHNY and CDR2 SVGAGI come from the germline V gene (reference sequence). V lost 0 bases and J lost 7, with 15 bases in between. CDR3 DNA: TGTGCCAGCAGTTACTCGGATCCAGGGCGGGGTGAAAAACTGTTTTTT. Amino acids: CASSYSDPGRGEKLFF.

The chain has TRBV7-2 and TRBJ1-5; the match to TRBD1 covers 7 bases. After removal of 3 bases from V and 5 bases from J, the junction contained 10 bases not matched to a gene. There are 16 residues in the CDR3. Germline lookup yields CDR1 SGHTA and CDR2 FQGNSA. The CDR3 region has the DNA TGTGCCAGCAGCTTTTTAGGGCGGGACAGCCATCAGCCCCAGCATTTT. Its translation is CASSFLGRDSHQPQHF.

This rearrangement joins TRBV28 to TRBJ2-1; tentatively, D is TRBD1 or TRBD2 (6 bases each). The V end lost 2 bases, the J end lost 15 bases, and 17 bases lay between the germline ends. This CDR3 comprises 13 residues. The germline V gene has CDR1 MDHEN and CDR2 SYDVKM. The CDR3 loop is CASSLPAPGARFF. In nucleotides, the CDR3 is TGTGCCAGCAGTTTACCCGCCCCGGGGGCAAGGTTCTTC.

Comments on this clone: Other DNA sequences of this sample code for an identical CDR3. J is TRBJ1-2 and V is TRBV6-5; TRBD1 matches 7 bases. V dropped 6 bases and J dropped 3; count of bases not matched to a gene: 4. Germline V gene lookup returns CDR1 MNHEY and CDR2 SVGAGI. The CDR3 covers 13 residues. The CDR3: CASSRGQDYGYTF. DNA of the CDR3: TGTGCCAGCAGCCGCGGACAGGACTATGGCTACACCTTC.